This passage covers 25 T cell receptor beta chains from one sample sequenced in a study of graft-versus-host responses after intestinal transplantation. Here immunoSEQ multiplex PCR was the method, and the copy in TCRdb shows in-frame clones only, minus some. The sample consists of over 20,000 clones, approximately 89% of them appearing once. This specimen was PBMCs, taken about 63 days after intestinal transplantation. Receptor source: a human patient who received an intestinal transplant, so some T cells may come from the graft donor.

CDR3 sequence reads: CSAAGRGYTF. The CDR3, as DNA: TGCAGTGCCGCGGGTCGTGGCTACACCTTC. The chain joins TRBV20-1 to TRBJ1-2; D remains unclear. The germline V gene encodes CDR1 DFQATT and CDR2 SNEGSKA (reference sequence). This CDR3 has 10 residues. V gave up 6 bases and J gave up 7 bases, with 9 bases separating them.

The gene calls are TRBV2 and TRBJ1-1; D is undetermined. Germline V CDR1 and CDR2: SNHLY, FYNNEI. The V and J ends lost 5 bases and 6 bases respectively, with 16 bases between them. This CDR3 comprises 14 residues. This chain's CDR3 is CASSNFGTGAEAFF. Here the CDR3 DNA reads TGTGCCAGCAGTAATTTTGGCACTGGTGCTGAAGCTTTCTTT.

V gene TRBV6-1 combines with J gene TRBJ1-2; D uncertain. The length of the CDR3 is 14 residues. Germline values: CDR1 MNHNS, CDR2 SASEGT. The V and J ends lost 1 base and 2 bases respectively, with 8 bases between them. This CDR3 is CASSEERANYGYTF. The CDR3 DNA sequence: TGTGCCAGCAGTGAAGAAAGAGCAAACTATGGCTACACCTTC.

This rearrangement joins TRBV5-6 to TRBJ2-4; possibly TRBD1 for D (6 bases). The length of the CDR3 is 16 residues. Germline CDR1 SGHDT, CDR2 YYEEEE. V was pared by 0 bases and J by 0 bases, with 10 bases between. CDR3 nucleotide sequence: TGTGCCAGCAGCTTGGACAGGGAACTAGCCAAAAACATTCAGTACTTC. It yields the protein CASSLDRELAKNIQYF. The full variable domain, rest sourced from reference TRBV5-6 and TRBJ2-4, is DAGVTQSPTHLIKTRGQQVTLRCSPKSGHDTVSWYQQALGQGPQFIFQYYEEEERQRGNFPDRFSGHQFPNYSSELNVNALLLGDSALYLCASSLDRELAKNIQYFGAGTRLSVL.

The J gene is TRBJ1-2, the V gene TRBV19; D is perhaps TRBD1 (5 bases). There are 15 residues in the CDR3. Trimming cost V 5 bases and J 4 bases, with 17 bases left between them. Germline V gene data show CDR1 as LNHDA and CDR2 as SQIVND (reference sequence). This chain's CDR3 is CASSPVLGESYGYTF. The CDR3, as DNA: TGTGCCAGTAGTCCGGTACTGGGGGAATCCTATGGCTACACCTTC.

This sequence joins TRBV13 and TRBJ2-1, with 10 bases matching TRBD2. The CDR3 has 15 amino acids. With 7 bases clipped from V and 0 bases from J, the junction kept 3 bases outside the gene matches. CDR1 PRHDT and CDR2 FYEKMQ come from the germline V gene (reference sequence). The CDR3 sequence: CASTGTSDSYNEQFF. CDR3 nucleotide sequence: TGTGCCAGCACCGGGACTAGCGACTCCTACAATGAGCAGTTCTTC.

The J gene is TRBJ2-7, the V gene TRBV6-5; no definite D call. Germline assignment: CDR1 MNHEY and CDR2 SVGAGI. There are 12 residues in the CDR3. V was clipped by 2 bases and J by 7 bases, with 9 bases between them. The chain's CDR3 is CASSYPPGEQYF. CDR3 DNA: TGTGCCAGCAGTTACCCCCCCGGGGAGCAGTACTTC.

The J gene is TRBJ1-6, the V gene TRBV27, with D perhaps TRBD1 (5 bases). Per germline, CDR1 MNHEY and CDR2 SMNVEV (reference sequence). Trimming took 3 bases from V and 10 from J, leaving 13 bases between them. This CDR3 comprises 14 residues. The CDR3 bases are TGTGCCAGCAGTTTCGGGCAGGGAAACTCACCCCTCCACTTT. Residues: CASSFGQGNSPLHF.

This clone has only a few counts. The rearrangement joins TRBV6-1 to TRBJ2-7; a possible D gene is TRBD1 (6 bases). The V gene lost 6 bases and the J gene lost 4 bases, with 10 bases spanning the gap. The CDR3 is made up of 12 amino acids. Germline values: CDR1 MNHNS, CDR2 SASEGT. CDR3 sequence (DNA): TGTGCCAGCAGCCGACAGGTTTACGAGCAGTACTTC. The encoded protein is CASSRQVYEQYF.

This rearrangement joins TRBV5-1 to TRBJ2-1, with TRBD2 identical over 10 bases. The CDR3 totals 16 residues. Germline assignment: CDR1 SGHRS and CDR2 YFSETQ. Unmatched junction bases numbered 3, after V lost 3 bases and J lost 0 bases. DNA for the CDR3: TGCGCCAGCAGCTGGACTAGCGGAGGCTCCTACAATGAGCAGTTCTTC. Amino acid sequence: CASSWTSGGSYNEQFF.

V gene TRBV29-1 combines with J gene TRBJ2-7; the match to TRBD1 covers 10 bases. This CDR3 region has 12 residues. Germline lookup yields CDR1 SQVTM and CDR2 ANQGSEA. V lost 7 bases to trimming and J lost 4 bases; unmatched junction nucleotides: 4. CDR3 in amino acids: CSAGTGVYEQYF. In DNA form, the CDR3 reads TGCAGCGCCGGGACAGGGGTTTACGAGCAGTACTTC.

This chain uses TRBV6-5 with TRBJ2-1; 7 bases line up with TRBD1. This CDR3 comprises 15 residues. Germline CDR1 reads MNHEY; CDR2 reads SVGAGI. With V trimmed by 6 bases and J by 5 bases, 10 bases remained unmatched. CDR3 sequence: CASSDPLGGDNEQFF. In nucleotides, the CDR3 is TGTGCCAGCAGCGATCCGTTAGGGGGCGACAATGAGCAGTTCTTC.

CDR3 loop: CASSVGRGTADEQYF. The CDR3 region has the DNA TGTGCCAGCAGCGTGGGAAGGGGTACCGCCGACGAGCAGTACTTC. The chain combines TRBV9 with TRBJ2-7; D might be TRBD1 (5 bases). Trimming removed 2 bases at V and 5 bases at J, with 17 bases between. Looked up from germline, CDR1 is SGDLS and CDR2 is YYNGEE. The CDR3 totals 15 residues.

The chain is built from TRBV7-9 and TRBJ2-7; 8 bases fit TRBD1. In germline, CDR1 is SEHNR, CDR2 FQNEAQ (reference sequence). Losses at the gene ends were 4 bases for V and 6 bases for J; bases not matched to a gene: 11. There are 15 residues in the CDR3. The CDR3 is CASSSGQGVKVEQYF. Here the CDR3 DNA reads TGTGCCAGCAGCTCCGGACAGGGAGTAAAGGTCGAGCAGTACTTC. The variable domain in full, completed from reference TRBV7-9 and TRBJ2-7, reads DTGVSQNPRHKITKRGQNVTFRCDPISEHNRLYWYRQTLGQGPEFLTYFQNEAQLEKSRLLSDRFSAERPKGSFSTLEIQRTEQGDSAMYLCASSSGQGVKVEQYFGPGTRLTVT.

The CDR3: CASSLLAGQVDSPLHF. As DNA, the CDR3 is TGTGCCAGCAGCTTACTAGCAGGACAGGTTGATTCACCCCTCCACTTT. The chain recombines TRBV7-9 with TRBJ1-6; 7 bases line up with TRBD1. Germline V gives CDR1 SEHNR, CDR2 FQNEAQ (reference sequence). This CDR3 is 16 amino acids long. V dropped 2 bases and J dropped 8; count of bases not matched to a gene: 9. Complete variable domain (other parts from reference TRBV7-9 and TRBJ1-6): DTGVSQNPRHKITKRGQNVTFRCDPISEHNRLYWYRQTLGQGPEFLTYFQNEAQLEKSRLLSDRFSAERPKGSFSTLEIQRTEQGDSAMYLCASSLLAGQVDSPLHFGNGTRLTVT.

The rearrangement uses TRBV29-1 and TRBJ2-7, with D possibly being TRBD1 or TRBD2 (5 bases each). V lost 3 bases and J 6 bases, leaving 21 bases between the germline ends. The CDR3 runs to 15 residues. CDR1 is SQVTM and CDR2 is ANQGSEA in the germline V gene. The CDR3 reads CSVELPGTGPTEQYF. The CDR3, as DNA: TGCAGCGTTGAGCTCCCCGGGACGGGCCCCACCGAGCAGTACTTC.

V gene TRBV4-3 combines with J gene TRBJ2-2; 7 positions match TRBD1. Germline V lookup: CDR1 LGHNA, CDR2 YSLEER. This CDR3 comprises 14 residues. V gave up 0 bases and J gave up 6 bases; unmatched junction bases: 1. Here the CDR3 DNA reads TGCGCCAGCAGCCAAGATCAGGGGGCCGGGGAGCTGTTTTTT. It is translated as CASSQDQGAGELFF.

The chain employs TRBV19 and TRBJ2-1; tentative D call: TRBD2 (6 bases). CDR3 length: 14 residues. Germline loops: CDR1 LNHDA, CDR2 SQIVND (reference sequence). Deletions cut 1 base from V and 8 bases from J, with 12 bases between. The CDR3 DNA reads as TGTGCCAGTAGTATAGCCGGAGGGTGGGATGAGCAGTTCTTC. Its translation: CASSIAGGWDEQFF.

V and J are TRBV2 and TRBJ1-3, with D perhaps matching TRBD1 (5 bases). The CDR3 contains 14 residues. CDR1 and CDR2 (germline): SNHLY, FYNNEI. The V end lost 7 bases, the J end lost 0 bases, and 10 bases lay between the germline ends. This chain's CDR3 is CASIGTGSGNTIYF. The CDR3 DNA reads TGTGCCAGCATCGGCACAGGCTCTGGAAACACCATATATTTT.

The CDR3 reads CAWSSVGSSYNEQFF. CDR3 in DNA: TGTGCCTGGAGCTCCGTAGGGAGCTCCTACAATGAGCAGTTCTTC. V and J are TRBV30 and TRBJ2-1, with a tentative D call TRBD2 (5 bases). CDR1 and CDR2 (germline): GTSNPN, SVGIG (reference sequence). The CDR3 loop spans 15 amino acids. V shed 3 bases and J shed 0 bases, with 12 bases lying between them.

This rearrangement joins TRBV4-3 to TRBJ2-1, with 8 nucleotides matching TRBD1. Trimming removed 0 bases from V and 3 bases from J; junction bases left unmatched: 4. There are 16 residues in the CDR3. CDR1 and CDR2 (germline): LGHNA, YSLEER. The CDR3 reads CASSQDSRGLYNEQFF. The CDR3, as DNA: TGCGCCAGCAGCCAAGATAGCAGGGGGCTCTACAATGAGCAGTTCTTC.

This CDR3 reads CASRARGENSPLHF. CDR3 nucleotide sequence: TGTGCCAGCCGAGCAAGGGGCGAGAATTCACCCCTCCACTTT. J is TRBJ1-6 and V is TRBV6-4; TRBD1 is a possible D gene (5 bases). Germline CDR1 is MRHNA and CDR2 is SNTAGT. This CDR3 is 14 amino acids long. Trimming left V 8 bases short and J 7 bases short, with 15 bases between.

The genes are TRBV27 and TRBJ2-3, with D tentatively TRBD2 (6 bases). In germline, CDR1 is MNHEY, CDR2 SMNVEV (reference sequence). Deletions cut 3 bases from V and 8 bases from J, with 18 bases between. The CDR3 totals 15 residues. The CDR3 sequence: CASSLGGEGTTTQYF. DNA of the CDR3: TGTGCCAGCAGTTTGGGGGGAGAGGGGACCACTACGCAGTATTTT.

This chain uses TRBV2 with TRBJ2-5; D is possibly TRBD1 (5 bases). Per the germline V gene, CDR1 is SNHLY and CDR2 is FYNNEI. V lost 5 bases to trimming and J lost 7 bases, with 5 bases between them. There are 10 residues in the CDR3. CDR3 sequence (DNA): TGTGCCAGCAGTCAGGGGACCCAGTACTTC. It codes for CASSQGTQYF.

The V call is TRBV18, the J call TRBJ2-3, with D possibly matching TRBD2 (6 bases). The V gene's germline CDR1 is KGHSH and CDR2 LQKENI. The CDR3 consists of 13 residues. V was cut by 6 bases and J by 3 bases, with 10 bases left in between. The CDR3 sequence is CASSRDPTDTQYF. In DNA form, the CDR3 reads TGTGCCAGCTCGCGGGACCCTACAGATACGCAGTATTTT.